One and the same sample provided the 16 T cell receptor beta chains below, sequenced in a study of blood T cell repertoires in COVID-19. Some clones are missing from TCRdb's copy, which holds only in-frame ones; the method was immunoSEQ multiplex PCR. The data contain 300,000 to 400,000 clones, about 90% of them singletons. The sequencing input was peripheral blood. Every receptor here comes from a woman aged 50 to 60 with COVID-19, enrolled during active disease.

This clone was detected only once. The V gene is TRBV15, the J gene TRBJ2-1, with 10 nucleotides matching TRBD1. The CDR3 length is 15 residues. Unmatched junction bases numbered 8, after V lost 5 bases and J lost 7 bases. Germline V gives CDR1 LNHNV, CDR2 YYDKDF (reference sequence). The CDR3 region has the DNA TGTGCCACCAGCGGCCAGGGACAGGGGTTGAATGAGCAGTTCTTC. This encodes CATSGQGQGLNEQFF.

The chain joins TRBV6-4 to TRBJ1-1; no clear D gene. The CDR3 runs 14 residues. Germline V lookup: CDR1 MRHNA, CDR2 SNTAGT. V lost 6 bases and J lost 6, with 17 bases in between. The CDR3 region has the DNA TGTGCCAGCAGAGGAGAAGGGAGGATGGCTGAAGCTTTCTTT. Residues: CASRGEGRMAEAFF.

Here the CDR3 DNA reads TGTGCCAGCAGCTTCAGGGAGAACACTGAAGCTTTCTTT. This codes for CASSFRENTEAFF. The V gene is TRBV13, the J gene TRBJ1-1; a possible D gene is TRBD1 (5 bases). V was pared by 3 bases and J by 1 base, with 6 bases between. Germline-derived CDR1 and CDR2 are PRHDT and FYEKMQ (reference sequence). The CDR3 runs 13 residues.

The chain uses TRBV6-6 and TRBJ1-3; TRBD1 matches at 12 bases. The CDR3 has 16 residues. Per the germline V gene, CDR1 is MNHNY and CDR2 is SVGAGI (reference sequence). The J segment lost 0 bases and the V segment lost 5 bases, leaving 2 bases of the junction unmatched. The CDR3 nucleotides read TGTGCCAGCAGTAGGGACAGGGGGCTCTCTGGAAACACCATATATTTT. Residues: CASSRDRGLSGNTIYF.

The gene calls are TRBV7-2 and TRBJ2-3; TRBD2 is a possible D gene (6 bases). Per the germline V gene, CDR1 is SGHTA and CDR2 is FQGNSA. The CDR3 covers 14 residues. Trimming removed 6 bases from V and 5 bases from J, with 15 bases in between. The CDR3 sequence: CASRFGLGRDTQYF. In DNA form, the CDR3 reads TGTGCCAGCAGGTTTGGACTCGGGAGAGATACGCAGTATTTT.

The J gene is TRBJ1-2, the V gene TRBV7-9; D is ambiguous. The CDR3 has 18 amino acids. Looked up from germline, CDR1 is SEHNR and CDR2 is FQNEAQ (reference sequence). Trimming pared 4 bases from V and 1 base from J, leaving 22 bases between. The CDR3 spells CASSSVLNGDYINYGYTF. The CDR3 coding sequence is TGTGCCAGCAGCTCCGTCCTCAACGGAGATTACATTAACTATGGCTACACCTTC.

The rearrangement joins TRBV19 to TRBJ2-3; 8 bases are shared with TRBD2. V trimming: 5 bases; J trimming: 3 bases; junction bases outside the gene matches: 13. This CDR3 spans 17 amino acids. Germline V gene lookup returns CDR1 LNHDA and CDR2 SQIVND (reference sequence). The CDR3 is CASSRGGGRSWTDTQYF. CDR3 coding DNA: TGTGCCAGTAGTCGTGGCGGCGGGAGGAGTTGGACAGATACGCAGTATTTT. Full variable domain (missing parts from reference TRBV19 and TRBJ2-3): DGGITQSPKYLFRKEGQNVTLSCEQNLNHDAMYWYRQDPGQGLRLIYYSQIVNDFQKGDIAEGYSVSREKKESFPLTVTSAQKNPTAFYLCASSRGGGRSWTDTQYFGPGTRLTVL.

The table lists this clone with a few counts. The gene calls are TRBV30 and TRBJ2-2, with 8 bases aligning to TRBD1. There are 15 residues in the CDR3. The germline CDR1 and CDR2 sequences are GTSNPN and SVGIG (reference sequence). J was trimmed by 4 bases and V by 2 bases; bases with no gene match: 6. As DNA, the CDR3 is TGTGCCTGGAGTTTCCAGGGGGCGGGCACCGGGGAGCTGTTTTTT. It encodes CAWSFQGAGTGELFF.

This clone has only a few counts. The chain recombines TRBV30 with TRBJ2-7; D gene unclear. The CDR3 runs to 15 residues. Germline CDR1 and CDR2: GTSNPN and SVGIG (reference sequence). Trimming cost V 1 base and J 4 bases, with 17 bases left between them. The CDR3 bases are TGTGCCTGGAGTGGCGACGGGTACGTTTTATACGAGCAGTACTTC. Protein sequence: CAWSGDGYVLYEQYF.

The rearrangement joins TRBV19 to TRBJ1-5; TRBD1 matches 8 bases. The CDR3 extends over 14 amino acids. Trimming cost V 5 bases and J 5 bases; bases outside gene matches: 5. Germline V gene lookup returns CDR1 LNHDA and CDR2 SQIVND (reference sequence). The CDR3 sequence is CASSLGTGYQPQHF. The CDR3, as DNA: TGTGCCAGTAGTCTCGGGACAGGCTATCAGCCCCAGCATTTT.

The DNA of the CDR3 is TGCGCCAGCAGCTTACTCCCGGGACAGGGGATTAGAGGATACAATGAGCAGTTCTTC. Residues: CASSLLPGQGIRGYNEQFF. This sequence joins TRBV5-1 and TRBJ2-1, with TRBD1 identical over 10 bases. The CDR3 is 19 residues long. V lost 2 bases, J lost 4 bases, and 15 bases stayed unmatched. Germline V gene lookup returns CDR1 SGHRS and CDR2 YFSETQ.

The CDR3 sequence is CASRLSGQMNTEAFF. CDR3 nucleotides: TGCGCCAGCAGGCTGTCGGGACAGATGAACACTGAAGCTTTCTTT. This chain connects TRBV5-1 to TRBJ1-1; the match to TRBD1 covers 7 bases. The CDR3 covers 15 residues. The V gene end was trimmed by 5 bases and the J gene end by 0 bases; junction bases not matched to a gene: 7. Germline CDR1 and CDR2: SGHRS and YFSETQ.

The genes are TRBV11-2 and TRBJ1-1, with TRBD1 identical over 8 bases. The V segment lost 4 bases and the J segment 1 base; nucleotides outside the gene matches: 11. CDR1 SGHAT and CDR2 FQNNGV come from the germline V gene. The CDR3 length is 17 residues. CDR3 sequence (DNA): TGTGCCAGCAGCTCCCGGACAGGGATTTCCAGGAACACTGAAGCTTTCTTT. As protein: CASSSRTGISRNTEAFF. Full variable domain (outside the CDR3, taken from reference TRBV11-2 and TRBJ1-1): EAGVAQSPRYKIIEKRQSVAFWCNPISGHATLYWYQQILGQGPKLLIQFQNNGVVDDSQLPKDRFSAERLKGVDSTLKIQPAKLEDSAVYLCASSSRTGISRNTEAFFGQGTRLTVV.

The rearrangement uses TRBV2 and TRBJ1-5; D might be TRBD1 (6 bases). Trimming took off 7 bases at V and 5 bases at J, with 15 bases between the two ends. This CDR3 region has 14 residues. Per the germline V gene, CDR1 is SNHLY and CDR2 is FYNNEI. CDR3 nucleotide sequence: TGTGCCAGCACCAAGAACGGACAGTATCAGCCCCAGCATTTT. Translated, it gives CASTKNGQYQPQHF.

This clone was found once. As DNA, the CDR3 is TGTGCCAGCAGACCTAGGGGACAGAACACCGGGGAGCTGTTTTTT. This sequence encodes CASRPRGQNTGELFF. The chain joins TRBV11-3 to TRBJ2-2; D might be TRBD1 (6 bases). Looked up from germline, CDR1 is SGHNT and CDR2 is YENEEA. V lost 6 bases to trimming and J lost 1 base, with 12 bases between them. CDR3 length: 15 residues.

V is TRBV27 and J is TRBJ1-2; no clear D. Trimming pared 0 bases from V and 8 bases from J, leaving 16 bases between. The CDR3 runs 15 residues. Germline CDR1 is MNHEY and CDR2 is SMNVEV (reference sequence). The CDR3 region has the DNA TGTGCCAGCAGTTTATCTAACCGAGGAATGCAAGGCTACACCTTC. Protein: CASSLSNRGMQGYTF.